A single sample gave rise to the 13 T cell receptor beta chains below, sequenced in a study of blood T cell repertoires in COVID-19. Profiling relied on immunoSEQ multiplex PCR, and the TCRdb table lists in-frame clones only, not all of them. The sample has around 65,000 clones; roughly 79% are singletons. Input material: peripheral blood. Every receptor here comes from a human donor in a cohort sampled during active COVID-19.

This clone has a single count. The gene calls are TRBV7-6 and TRBJ2-3, with D unclear. Germline V gene lookup returns CDR1 SGHVS and CDR2 FNYEAQ. V was trimmed by 5 bases and J by 2 bases, leaving 11 bases between them. The CDR3 is made up of 14 amino acids. CDR3 in amino acids: CASSQAHPTDTQYF. The CDR3 DNA is TGTGCCAGCAGCCAAGCCCATCCCACAGATACGCAGTATTTT.

This chain connects TRBV6-5 to TRBJ2-2, with 7 bases matching TRBD1. Per germline, CDR1 MNHEY and CDR2 SVGAGI. After removal of 6 bases from V and 4 bases from J, the junction contained 5 bases not matched to a gene. The CDR3 consists of 14 residues. CDR3 residues: CASRNHRGTGELFF. CDR3 DNA: TGTGCCAGCAGAAACCACAGGGGCACCGGGGAGCTGTTTTTT.

This chain joins TRBV7-8 and TRBJ2-1, with TRBD1 matching 7 bases. The CDR3 runs 17 residues. Trimming took 1 base from V and 4 from J; bases not matched to a gene: 10. CDR1 SGHVS and CDR2 FQNEAQ come from the germline V gene. The CDR3 here is CASSLEVDRALYNEQFF. DNA for the CDR3: TGTGCCAGCAGCTTAGAGGTCGACAGGGCTTTATACAATGAGCAGTTCTTC.

This clone occurred many times. This chain connects TRBV6-5 to TRBJ2-7; TRBD1 aligns across 9 bases. Germline V lookup: CDR1 MNHEY, CDR2 SVGAGI. With V trimmed by 5 bases and J by 3 bases, 5 bases remained unmatched. CDR3 length equals 14 residues. In DNA form, the CDR3 reads TGTGCCAGCAGTCCTGGGACAGGGAACTACGAGCAGTACTTC. It specifies CASSPGTGNYEQYF.

The chain carries TRBV6-6 and TRBJ2-7; TRBD1 is a possible D gene (6 bases). This CDR3 has 15 residues. Germline loops: CDR1 MNHNY, CDR2 SVGAGI (reference sequence). Trimming cost V 6 bases and J 2 bases, with 17 bases left between them. The CDR3 is CASRDRDTVAYEQYF. CDR3 sequence (DNA): TGTGCCAGCAGGGATCGGGACACGGTCGCCTACGAGCAGTACTTC.

J is TRBJ1-3 and V is TRBV30; 7 bases are a match to TRBD1. The CDR3 contains 14 residues. The V and J ends lost 2 bases and 2 bases, in that order; junction bases with no gene match: 3. The V gene's germline CDR1 is GTSNPN and CDR2 SVGIG (reference sequence). The CDR3 region is CAWSTGTAGNTIYF. The CDR3 bases are TGTGCCTGGAGTACCGGGACAGCTGGAAACACCATATATTTT.

V and J are TRBV10-3 and TRBJ1-2, with 9 positions matching TRBD1. Germline assignment: CDR1 ENHRY and CDR2 SYGVKD. V shed 8 bases, J shed 3 bases, and the junction held 7 bases outside the gene matches. The length of the CDR3 is 14 residues. CDR3 protein: CAIRGTGNDYGYTF. The CDR3 DNA reads as TGTGCCATCCGGGGGACAGGGAACGACTATGGCTACACCTTC.

The sample holds a few counts of this clone. The rearrangement links TRBV19 to TRBJ2-5; tentative D call: TRBD2 (6 bases). The CDR3 covers 14 residues. Trimming removed 5 bases at V and 1 base at J, with 11 bases between. CDR1 is LNHDA and CDR2 is SQIVND in the germline V gene (reference sequence). CDR3 nucleotide sequence: TGTGCCAGTAGTTTCCTGGGGGGCCAAGAGACCCAGTACTTC. Its translation: CASSFLGGQETQYF.

The gene calls are TRBV27 and TRBJ2-2, with 11 bases that match TRBD2. Germline trimming cut 0 bases from V and 5 bases from J; bases unmatched to any gene: 5. Per the germline V gene, CDR1 is MNHEY and CDR2 is SMNVEV (reference sequence). The CDR3 has 17 amino acids. In DNA form, the CDR3 reads TGTGCCAGCAGTTTATCGGGACTAGCGGAGAGGACCGGGGAGCTGTTTTTT. Amino acids: CASSLSGLAERTGELFF.

In DNA, the CDR3 is TGTGCCAGCAGCGTTCCCGTTTCGCGAGACAGGGGGCCCGGGGAGCTGTTTTTT. This translates into CASSVPVSRDRGPGELFF. The chain joins TRBV9 to TRBJ2-2; 10 positions match TRBD1. The V segment lost 2 bases and the J segment 6 bases; nucleotides outside the gene matches: 13. The CDR3 loop spans 18 amino acids. Germline V CDR1 and CDR2: SGDLS, YYNGEE.

The chain has TRBV25-1 and TRBJ2-1, with 10 positions matching TRBD1. The CDR3 runs to 16 residues. Germline loops: CDR1 MGHDK, CDR2 SYGVNS. The trim removed 1 base at V and 2 bases at J, leaving 2 bases unmatched. The CDR3 is CASSEWGTGAYNEQFF. DNA of the CDR3: TGTGCCAGCAGTGAATGGGGGACAGGGGCCTACAATGAGCAGTTCTTC.

CDR3 sequence (DNA): TGTGCCAGCAGCTTCTCCCGCGGGACTAGCGGGAGGGCCTACGAGCAGTACTTC. It codes for CASSFSRGTSGRAYEQYF. The chain links TRBV5-5 to TRBJ2-7, with 16 bases that match TRBD2. CDR1 is SGHKS and CDR2 is YYEKEE in the germline V gene (reference sequence). Trimming at V came to 2 bases and at J to 2 bases, leaving 7 bases not matched to a gene. This CDR3 region has 18 residues.

The chain uses TRBV11-2 and TRBJ2-2; TRBD2 matches 8 bases. The CDR3 has 15 amino acids. Germline loops: CDR1 SGHAT, CDR2 FQNNGV. The J segment lost 6 bases and the V segment lost 5 bases, leaving 8 bases of the junction unmatched. The CDR3: CASSLSGRRSGELFF. CDR3 bases: TGTGCCAGCAGCCTAAGCGGGAGACGATCCGGGGAGCTGTTTTTT.